Following are 26 T cell receptor beta chains from one sample sequenced in a study of cytomegalovirus exposure and HLA in healthy donors. PCR employed 60 Vbeta and 13 Jbeta primers. Assay used: immunoSEQ multiplex PCR; TCRdb lists only in-frame clones, some missing. The sample includes 200,000 or so clones, 82% of them seen just once. Source material: PBMCs. The receptors come from a woman in her 50s in good health and CMV-seropositive.

The gene calls are TRBV11-2 and TRBJ1-3; 7 nucleotides agree with TRBD1. Germline CDR1 reads SGHAT; CDR2 reads FQNNGV. V was clipped by 5 bases and J by 1 base; unmatched bases: 5. The CDR3 is 15 residues long. The CDR3 DNA reads as TGTGCCAGCAGCCCCCGACAGGGTTCTGGAAACACCATATATTTT. Protein product: CASSPRQGSGNTIYF. The full variable domain, with the rest looked up from reference TRBV11-2 and TRBJ1-3, is EAGVAQSPRYKIIEKRQSVAFWCNPISGHATLYWYQQILGQGPKLLIQFQNNGVVDDSQLPKDRFSAERLKGVDSTLKIQPAKLEDSAVYLCASSPRQGSGNTIYFGEGSWLTVV.

The J gene is TRBJ2-2, the V gene TRBV5-4; possibly TRBD2 for D (5 bases). CDR1 is SGHNT and CDR2 is YYREEE in the germline V gene (reference sequence). V was pared by 0 bases and J by 5 bases, with 8 bases between. The CDR3 length is 14 residues. The CDR3 protein is CASSLGRGTGELFF. The CDR3 region has the DNA TGTGCCAGCAGCTTGGGACGGGGTACCGGGGAGCTGTTTTTT.

Only a few counts were recorded for this clone. V and J are TRBV10-3 and TRBJ1-1; 9 bases are a match to TRBD1. Germline V lookup: CDR1 ENHRY, CDR2 SYGVKD. The V segment lost 7 bases and the J segment 1 base; nucleotides outside the gene matches: 4. CDR3 length: 14 amino acids. The CDR3 coding sequence is TGTGCCATCACTTCGGACAGGGGGAACACTGAAGCTTTCTTT. This codes for CAITSDRGNTEAFF.

This chain uses TRBV5-1 with TRBJ2-2, with 8 bases identical to TRBD1. J gave up 6 bases and V 3 bases, and 4 bases lay outside the gene matches. CDR3 length: 14 amino acids. The germline CDR1 and CDR2 sequences are SGHRS and YFSETQ. The CDR3 here is CASSSDREAGELFF. CDR3 DNA: TGCGCCAGCAGCTCGGACAGGGAGGCCGGGGAGCTGTTTTTT.

The chain joins TRBV11-2 to TRBJ1-5; 10 nucleotides agree with TRBD1. Germline lookup yields CDR1 SGHAT and CDR2 FQNNGV. Trimming removed 5 bases from V and 5 bases from J; junction bases left unmatched: 12. CDR3 length: 17 amino acids. The CDR3 sequence is CASSPDDGTGVDQPQHF. The CDR3 bases are TGTGCCAGCAGCCCTGATGATGGGACAGGGGTGGATCAGCCCCAGCATTTT.

J is TRBJ2-1 and V is TRBV4-2; the D gene is possibly TRBD2 (5 bases). V gave up 0 bases and J gave up 10 bases, with 19 bases separating them. In germline, CDR1 is LGHNA, CDR2 YNFKEQ. The CDR3 extends over 16 amino acids. In DNA form, the CDR3 reads TGTGCCAGCAGCCAAGAACCGGCGGGCCCAACGCTGGAGCAGTTCTTC. As protein: CASSQEPAGPTLEQFF.

The chain couples TRBV11-2 to TRBJ1-1; D remains unclear. The CDR3 is 14 residues long. CDR1 is SGHAT, CDR2 FQNNGV, per germline. With 2 bases removed from V and 1 base from J, the gap between germline ends came to 8 bases. CDR3 coding DNA: TGTGCCAGCAGCTTATCTTCCGGGAACACTGAAGCTTTCTTT. It translates to CASSLSSGNTEAFF.

This clone was counted a few times. The chain couples TRBV5-1 to TRBJ2-5, with D maybe TRBD1 (6 bases). V lost 7 bases and J 2 bases, leaving 21 bases between the germline ends. Germline V CDR1 and CDR2: SGHRS, YFSETQ. The CDR3 covers 16 residues. The CDR3 nucleotides are TGCGCCAGCGAGCTCCTTTGGCACAGGGCGCAAGAGACCCAGTACTTC. Protein sequence: CASELLWHRAQETQYF.

The chain uses TRBV10-3 and TRBJ2-7; D unclear. V was shortened by 2 bases and J by 2 bases, with 10 bases between the two germline ends. This CDR3 is 14 amino acids long. Germline lookup yields CDR1 ENHRY and CDR2 SYGVKD. The CDR3 coding sequence is TGTGCCATCAGTGAGCCAGGCACGACCTACGAGCAGTACTTC. This encodes CAISEPGTTYEQYF.

The V call is TRBV5-1, the J call TRBJ2-7; 7 bases map to TRBD2. V gave up 1 base and J gave up 6 bases; unmatched junction bases: 4. The CDR3 totals 13 residues. Germline-derived CDR1 and CDR2 are SGHRS and YFSETQ. The DNA for the CDR3 is TGCGCCAGCAGCTTGAGGCGGGAGTCCGAGCAGTACTTC. Translating it yields CASSLRRESEQYF.

The chain couples TRBV28 to TRBJ2-3; TRBD2 agrees at 11 bases. The germline V gene encodes CDR1 MDHEN and CDR2 SYDVKM. Trimming removed 6 bases from V and 4 bases from J; junction bases left unmatched: 9. The CDR3 loop spans 16 amino acids. The CDR3 protein is CASSPTSGSGSDTQYF. The CDR3 region has the DNA TGTGCCAGCAGCCCCACTAGCGGGAGCGGGTCAGATACGCAGTATTTT.

As to this clone: This specimen includes other DNA sequences encoding the same CDR3. The chain uses TRBV18 and TRBJ2-7, with a tentative D call TRBD2 (5 bases). V was clipped by 3 bases and J by 3 bases, with 6 bases between them. There are 12 residues in the CDR3. CDR1 is KGHSH, CDR2 LQKENI, per germline. CDR3 in DNA: TGTGCCAGCTCACCCGACTACTACGAGCAGTACTTC. Translation gives CASSPDYYEQYF.

This chain connects TRBV19 to TRBJ2-5; D might be TRBD1 (6 bases). Germline V lookup: CDR1 LNHDA, CDR2 SQIVND (reference sequence). The CDR3 is 14 amino acids. V was shortened by 3 bases and J by 1 base, with 9 bases between the two germline ends. CDR3 bases: TGTGCCAGTAGTATGGGGGCAGCCCAAGAGACCCAGTACTTC. Its protein product is CASSMGAAQETQYF.

V is TRBV5-1 and J is TRBJ2-1, with TRBD2 identical over 9 bases. Germline CDR1 and CDR2: SGHRS and YFSETQ. Losses at the gene ends were 4 bases for V and 7 bases for J; bases not matched to a gene: 9. The CDR3 covers 15 residues. The CDR3 coding sequence is TGCGCCAGCAGCCTGACTAGCGGAGTAGGGAATGAGCAGTTCTTC. It codes for CASSLTSGVGNEQFF.

The chain uses TRBV10-3 and TRBJ2-7; TRBD1 matches at 8 bases. The CDR3 sequence is 13 residues long. CDR1 and CDR2 (germline): ENHRY, SYGVKD. J was trimmed by 6 bases and V by 7 bases; bases with no gene match: 8. The CDR3 region is CAINGQGVSEQYF. CDR3 coding DNA: TGTGCCATCAACGGACAGGGAGTATCCGAGCAGTACTTC.

The chain is built from TRBV27 and TRBJ2-7; 10 bases agree with TRBD2. This CDR3 region has 15 residues. The V gene end was trimmed by 5 bases and the J gene end by 2 bases; junction bases not matched to a gene: 6. Per the germline V gene, CDR1 is MNHEY and CDR2 is SMNVEV (reference sequence). The CDR3 bases are TGTGCCAGCAGTCAACAAAGCGGGGGGGCCTACGAGCAGTACTTC. Translating gives CASSQQSGGAYEQYF.

V and J are TRBV5-1 and TRBJ2-3; TRBD2 aligns across 7 bases. Per the germline V gene, CDR1 is SGHRS and CDR2 is YFSETQ. The CDR3 runs 16 residues. The V segment lost 0 bases and the J segment 2 bases; nucleotides outside the gene matches: 6. CDR3: CASSLGAGEYTDTQYF. The CDR3 nucleotides are TGCGCCAGCAGCTTGGGGGCGGGGGAGTACACAGATACGCAGTATTTT.

The chain's CDR3 is CASSQGRSVHEQFF. The CDR3 nucleotides read TGCGCCAGCAGCCAAGGGAGGTCGGTCCATGAGCAGTTCTTC. V gene TRBV4-3 combines with J gene TRBJ2-1; the D gene is possibly TRBD2 (5 bases). The germline V and J ends were trimmed by 1 base and 8 bases, with 12 bases remaining between them. CDR1 and CDR2 (germline): LGHNA, YSLEER. There are 14 residues in the CDR3.

The chain has TRBV19 and TRBJ2-7; the match to TRBD2 covers 9 bases. Unmatched junction bases numbered 9, after V lost 1 base and J lost 2 bases. CDR1 is LNHDA, CDR2 SQIVND, per germline (reference sequence). This CDR3 has 17 residues. As DNA, the CDR3 is TGTGCCAGTAGTATAGCTCCCGGCCTAGCGGGGACCTACGAGCAGTACTTC. This sequence encodes CASSIAPGLAGTYEQYF.

The gene calls are TRBV29-1 and TRBJ2-7, with a tentative D call TRBD2 (6 bases). V was trimmed by 3 bases and J by 5 bases, leaving 11 bases between them. Per germline, CDR1 SQVTM and CDR2 ANQGSEA. The CDR3 contains 12 residues. The CDR3 protein is CSVDSSGDEQYF. CDR3 DNA sequence: TGCAGCGTTGATAGTAGCGGCGACGAGCAGTACTTC.

The chain employs TRBV11-2 and TRBJ2-5, with D unclear. Gene TRBJ2-7 matches the end of the DNA better, so the J call may be wrong. From germline, CDR1 is SGHAT and CDR2 FQNNGV. This CDR3 region has 12 residues. The CDR3 bases are TGTGCCAGCAGCTTACGTCCCTACGAGCAGTACTTC. It is translated as CASSLRPYEQYF.

With respect to this clone: One end of the junction varies from germline; a read error may be responsible. The chain couples TRBV6-5 to TRBJ2-4, with 9 bases fitting TRBD2. Per the germline V gene, CDR1 is MNHEY and CDR2 is SVGAGI. CDR3 size: 15 residues. The CDR3, as DNA: TGTGCCAGCAGTTTGCGGGGGGGCACCAAAAACAGTCAGTACTTC. Protein: CASSLRGGTKNSQYF.

This rearrangement joins TRBV28 to TRBJ2-1; D is unresolved. CDR3 length: 17 amino acids. Germline-derived CDR1 and CDR2 are MDHEN and SYDVKM. V lost 4 bases, J lost 1 base, and 17 bases lay in between. The CDR3 DNA reads TGTGCCAGCAGTTCATCAAACAGCCTCGGATCCTACAATGAGCAGTTCTTC. Protein: CASSSSNSLGSYNEQFF.

J is TRBJ2-7 and V is TRBV2; TRBD1 agrees at 8 bases. The germline CDR1 and CDR2 sequences are SNHLY and FYNNEI. V dropped 7 bases and J dropped 3; count of bases not matched to a gene: 5. This CDR3 has 13 amino acids. The chain's CDR3 is CASTYGQGYEQYF. CDR3 bases: TGTGCCAGCACCTATGGACAGGGCTACGAGCAGTACTTC.

V usage is TRBV28 and J usage is TRBJ2-3; D unclear. The CDR3 spans 14 residues. CDR1 MDHEN and CDR2 SYDVKM come from the germline V gene. Trimming left V 5 bases short and J 4 bases short, with 13 bases between. CDR3 DNA: TGTGCCAGCAGTGACATGGAATCGGCAGATACGCAGTATTTT. Translating it yields CASSDMESADTQYF.

This clone was observed a handful of times. The chain has TRBV27 and TRBJ2-5; 7 bases map to TRBD2. Per the germline V gene, CDR1 is MNHEY and CDR2 is SMNVEV (reference sequence). J lost 7 bases, V lost 4 bases, and 9 bases had no gene match. The CDR3 loop spans 14 amino acids. The CDR3 coding sequence is TGTGCCAGCAGTTATCTAGCGGCTCGGGGGACCCAGTACTTC. Residues: CASSYLAARGTQYF.